The TCR beta chain under discussion was sequenced for a study of blood T cell repertoires in COVID-19. The CDR3 sequence is 15 residues long. Germline assignment: CDR1 SEHNR and CDR2 FQNEAQ (reference sequence). Trimming took 3 bases from V and 4 from J; bases not matched to a gene: 4. Repertoires were generated with immunoSEQ multiplex PCR, while TCRdb's copy carries only in-frame clones and drops some. Of 150,000 to 200,000 clones in the sample, 86% were seen once. Participants came from some 26 US areas, aged roughly 18 to 89 years. This chain links TRBV7-9 with TRBJ1-1, with TRBD1 identical over 11 bases. This TCR was recovered from a woman aged 40 to 50 in a cohort exposed to, infected with or recovered from COVID-19 (not recorded which). The specimen sequenced was PBMCs or T cells enriched from blood (not recorded which). CDR3 protein: CASSFSGTGGTEAFF. The CDR3 bases are TGTGCCAGCAGCTTCTCCGGGACAGGGGGCACTGAAGCTTTCTTT.